Listed below are T cell receptor beta chains from one sample, sequenced in a study of human T cells and chemical hapten exposure. TCRdb reprocessed the RACE reads with MiXCR, giving one entry per CDR3 protein. The sample consists of a few hundred thousand distinct CDR3 sequences, around 5.5% of them appearing once. The sequencing here drew on whole blood, taken in connection with sensitization to the hapten diphenylcyclopropenone (DPC). Receptors originate from a woman under 30 with alopecia areata. Some clones in this sample may be carry-over from other donors' samples. Both conserved end residues are part of each CDR3. D genes are given only for firm matches.

J gene,V gene,D gene,CDR3 protein
TRBJ2-7,TRBV9,.,CASSERGVVGTPHPWEYF
TRBJ2-3,TRBV3-1,TRBD2,CASSRDLSSGGLGDTQYF
TRBJ1-3,TRBV20-1,.,CSLQGPGNTIYF
TRBJ1-2,TRBV29-1,.,CSVFKGNYGYTF
TRBJ1-2,TRBV7-9,TRBD1,CASSRDRGTGYTF
TRBJ2-2,TRBV7-8,TRBD1,CASSWTGTGELFF
TRBJ1-2,TRBV20-1,.,CSARADSTGMDANYGYTF
TRBJ1-2,TRBV4-3,.,CASSQVSDGSRGGYTF
TRBJ2-5,TRBV10-3,TRBD1,CAISFGTAEETQYF
TRBJ1-1,TRBV14,TRBD1,CASSLTGWSTEAFF
TRBJ2-3,TRBV27,.,CASSRGGPIETQYF
TRBJ2-5,TRBV10-3,.,CATRNRQETQYF
TRBJ2-1,TRBV10-3,.,CAISESMGNEQFF
TRBJ1-4,TRBV7-2,.,CASSLGSTNEKLFF
TRBJ1-2,TRBV6-6,.,CASRQLRGGYTF
TRBJ2-5,TRBV27,.,CATGSSALETQYF
TRBJ2-7,TRBV25-1,TRBD1,CASSEWTGYEQYF